This TCR beta chain comes out of a study of T cell responses to AZD1222 COVID-19 vaccine (dated by TCRdb to the early 2020s). Context from the whole study: AZD1222 recipients with second doses at about 4 weeks or about 12 weeks were pooled, because spike-specific TCR depth and breadth did not differ between schedules. A total of more than 230 trial participants underwent TCR sequencing, of whom 200 to 220 received two doses of AZD1222 and roughly 25 received two doses of the MenACWY control vaccine. Trial participants were enrolled into age subgroups of 18-55, 56-69 and 70-plus years, which contained about 150, 28 and 57 TCR-sequenced participants, respectively. Here is what the overall study found, with its caveats: Reportedly, almost half of the unique spike-specific TCRs recognized epitopes lying outside the regions that are mutated in the B.1.351 and B.1.1.7 variants. Because no samples from the day 14 peak response were available, repertoires could be characterized only after the peak T cell response. Conclusions about previously exposed vaccinees are limited, since just five or six AZD1222 recipients were seropositive for SARS-CoV-2 at baseline. Spike-specific TCR breadth and depth rose significantly after two AZD1222 doses compared with day 0 and with MenACWY recipients. Most participants were white British and females outnumbered males, and the authors suggested that clonal diversity may have been underestimated. The whole spike protein was spanned by vaccine-associated CD4 TCRs, and dominant responses were seen in regions 160-218 and 743-854. In the small 56-69-year group, the increase in depth fell short of significance, most likely because of low power.

Trimming removed 1 base from V and 4 bases from J, leaving 10 bases between the germline ends. From its cysteine to its phenylalanine, the CDR3 spans 14 amino acids. Just the 42-base CDR3 DNA is kept, in frame starting at base 1. As encoded in the germline V gene (reference sequence), CDR1 is LNHNV while CDR2 is YYDKDF. A word on this clone: Its specific antigen is unknown. There are no base qualities to consult, and no much larger clone falls within one base.

The CDR3 regions of human TCRbeta chains were analyzed by immunosequencing. In the original analysis: TCRs in the repertoires were compared against a reference library of SARS-CoV-2-specific TCRs that had been generated with the MIRA antigen-specificity platform. Breadth was defined as the fraction of unique TCRs that were SARS-CoV-2-associated. Depth was defined as the fraction of total T cells that were SARS-CoV-2-associated. Using the MIRA data, each spike-specific TCR was assigned both to the spike region to which the TCR was reactive and to a CD4 or CD8 class. Log10-transformed breadth and depth values were compared by one-way ANOVA with Sidak's multiple comparisons tests. The table comes from immuneACCESS by way of TCRdb, which keeps in-frame sequences with V and J called. Part of the clones is missing from these tables; in studies checked, under half for an unresolved V gene and the rest for unknown reasons. V, J and clone size were drawn from that table, and D and trimming were deduced from the DNA. For this sample the table gives over 110,000 clones, of which around nine tenths were detected only once. The ten largest clonotypes hold approximately 1.5% of the sample.

The sample's time point label, in plain terms: baseline before first vaccination. The vaccinee samples were drawn from two UK trials, COV001 and COV002, one of which was a single-blind randomized controlled phase 2/3 trial testing AZD1222 (ChAdOx1 nCoV-19) in healthy adults. For TCRbeta chain sequencing, PBMC samples from trial participants were taken at day 0 and at day 28 after the second dose. The sequence was collected from an adult in good health. Rearrangement joined TRBV15 to TRBJ1-2, with the identity of the D gene unclear. Specimen: peripheral blood, collected on day 0 of AZD1222 vaccination. The CDR3 amino acid sequence is: CATSRAAGLYGYTF. The bases are TGTGCCACCAGCAGAGCGGCAGGACTCTATGGCTACACCTTC.